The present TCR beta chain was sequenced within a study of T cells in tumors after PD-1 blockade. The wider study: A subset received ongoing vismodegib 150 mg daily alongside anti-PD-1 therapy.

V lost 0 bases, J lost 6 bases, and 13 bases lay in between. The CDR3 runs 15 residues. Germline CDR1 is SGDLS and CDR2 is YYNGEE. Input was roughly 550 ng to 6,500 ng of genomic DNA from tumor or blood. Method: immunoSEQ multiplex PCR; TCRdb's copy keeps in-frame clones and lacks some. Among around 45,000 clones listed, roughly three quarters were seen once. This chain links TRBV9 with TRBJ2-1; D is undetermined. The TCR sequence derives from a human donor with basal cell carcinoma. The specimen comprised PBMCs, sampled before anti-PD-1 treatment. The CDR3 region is CASSVGLGWSNEQFF. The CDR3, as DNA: TGTGCCAGCAGCGTAGGCCTGGGTTGGTCCAATGAGCAGTTCTTC.